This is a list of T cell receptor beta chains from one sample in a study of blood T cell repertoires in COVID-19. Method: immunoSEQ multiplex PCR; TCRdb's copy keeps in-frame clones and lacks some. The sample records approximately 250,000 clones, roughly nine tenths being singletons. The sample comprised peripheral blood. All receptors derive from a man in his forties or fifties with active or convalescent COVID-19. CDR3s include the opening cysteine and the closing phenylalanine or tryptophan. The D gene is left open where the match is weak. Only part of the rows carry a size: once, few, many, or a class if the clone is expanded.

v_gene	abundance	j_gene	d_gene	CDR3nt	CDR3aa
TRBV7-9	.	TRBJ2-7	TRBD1	TGTGCCAGCAGCCTATGGGACAGGGAATACGAGCAGTACTTC	CASSLWDREYEQYF
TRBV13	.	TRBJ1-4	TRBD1	TGTGCCAGCAGCGCCCAGGGGACAGGAGTAGAAAAACTGTTTTTT	CASSAQGTGVEKLFF
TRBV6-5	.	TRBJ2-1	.	TGTGCCAGCAGTCTCCTCAAGGGGGGGTACAACGAGCAGTTCTTC	CASSLLKGGYNEQFF
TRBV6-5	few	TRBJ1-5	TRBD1	TGTGCCAGCAGTCCAGACAGGGCCTACAATCAGCCCCAGCATTTT	CASSPDRAYNQPQHF
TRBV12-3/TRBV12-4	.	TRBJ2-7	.	TGTGCCAGCAGTTTTCCAGGGGCCGACGAGCAGTACTTC	CASSFPGADEQYF
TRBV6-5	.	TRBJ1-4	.	TGTGCCAGCACCTCACTGGGGGGAGAGGGTGAAAAACTGTTTTTT	CASTSLGGEGEKLFF
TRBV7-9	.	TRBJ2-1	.	TGTGCCAGCAGCTTAGGATTGGGCCCTGAGCAGTTCTTC	CASSLGLGPEQFF
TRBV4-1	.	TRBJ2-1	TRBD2	TGCGCCAGCAGCCGGGGGGGACTAGCGGTCTTAAACAATGAGCAGTTCTTC	CASSRGGLAVLNNEQFF
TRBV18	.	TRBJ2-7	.	TGTGCCAGCTCACCTTCGGGACACGGGGGGGAGCAGTACTTC	CASSPSGHGGEQYF
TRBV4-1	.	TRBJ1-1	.	TGCGCCAGCAGCTCACTAGGGTCTCCTGGGAACACTGAAGCTTTCTTT	CASSSLGSPGNTEAFF
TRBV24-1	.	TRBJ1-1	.	TGTGCCACCAGTGATTCAAGGACAGCGGACACTGAAGCTTTCTTT	CATSDSRTADTEAFF
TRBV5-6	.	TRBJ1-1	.	TGTGCCAGCAGCTTCTTAGACACTGAAGCTTTCTTT	CASSFLDTEAFF
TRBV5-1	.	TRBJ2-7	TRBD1	TGCGCCAGCAGCTTGGGCGGGACAGGGAGCCACGAGCAGTACTTC	CASSLGGTGSHEQYF
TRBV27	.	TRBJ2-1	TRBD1	TGTGCCAGCAGACGGGGGACAGGGGCCTACAATGAGCAGTTCTTC	CASRRGTGAYNEQFF
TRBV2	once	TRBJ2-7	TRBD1	TGTGCCAGCAGCCAGGGACAGGGGGTACTACCCCTCCCCTACGAGCAGTACTTC	CASSQGQGVLPLPYEQYF
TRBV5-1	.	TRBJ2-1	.	TGCGCCAGCAGCTTGAGGCGGCTATTAGACAATGAGCAGTTCTTC	CASSLRRLLDNEQFF
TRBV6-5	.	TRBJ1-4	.	TGTGCCAGCAGGACAGGCTTTGCAACTAATGAAAAACTGTTTTTT	CASRTGFATNEKLFF
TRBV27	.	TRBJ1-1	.	TGTGCCAGCAGTTTATCGTGGGGAGGAACTGAAGCTTTCTTT	CASSLSWGGTEAFF
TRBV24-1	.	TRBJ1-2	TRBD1	TGTGCCACCAGTGATCCCCGGGACAGCGATGGCTACACCTTC	CATSDPRDSDGYTF
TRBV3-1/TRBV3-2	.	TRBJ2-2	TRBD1	TGTGCCAGCAGCTCCGGGACAGGGGACACCGGGGAGCTGTTTTTT	CASSSGTGDTGELFF
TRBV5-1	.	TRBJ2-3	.	TGCGCCAGCAGTTACAGGGATGGTGGCACAGATACGCAGTATTTT	CASSYRDGGTDTQYF
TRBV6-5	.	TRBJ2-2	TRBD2	TGTGCCAGCAGGGGCCGACTAGCCCACACCGGGGAGCTGTTTTTT	CASRGRLAHTGELFF
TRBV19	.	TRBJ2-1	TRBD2	TGTGCCAGTAAGCTCTGGGCTAGCGGGGGGGCGATTAACAATGAGCAGTTCTTC	CASKLWASGGAINNEQFF
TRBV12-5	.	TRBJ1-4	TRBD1	TGTGCTAGTGGTTTTCCGGACAGGGGAGGTGAAAAACTGTTTTTT	CASGFPDRGGEKLFF
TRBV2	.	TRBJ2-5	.	TGTGCCAGCAGTGGGGACTCCCGAGGAGAGACCCAGTACTTC	CASSGDSRGETQYF
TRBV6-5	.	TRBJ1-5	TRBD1	TGTGCCAGCAGTCCTACAGGGGCTCAGCCCCAGCATTTT	CASSPTGAQPQHF
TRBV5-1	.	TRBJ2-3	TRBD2	TGCGCCAGCAGCTTTAGCGGGGGGAGGACAGATACGCAGTATTTT	CASSFSGGRTDTQYF
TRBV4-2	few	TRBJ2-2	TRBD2	TGTGCCAGCAGCCATCGCCTAGCGGGGGGCGGTGGGGAGCTGTTTTTT	CASSHRLAGGGGELFF
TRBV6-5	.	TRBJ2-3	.	TGTGCCAGCAGTTCTGGACAGCGCACAGATACGCAGTATTTT	CASSSGQRTDTQYF
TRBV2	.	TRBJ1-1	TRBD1	TGTGCCAGCAGCGCGGACAGGGGCTGGGACACTGAAGCTTTCTTT	CASSADRGWDTEAFF
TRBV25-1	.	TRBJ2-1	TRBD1	TGTGCCAGCAGTGAATATCAAGGAATGGGACAGGGGGCTGATGAGCAGTTCTTC	CASSEYQGMGQGADEQFF
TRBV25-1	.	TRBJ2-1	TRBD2	TGTGCCAGCAGTTTAGCGGGGGGTTCCCTCAATGAGCAGTTCTTC	CASSLAGGSLNEQFF
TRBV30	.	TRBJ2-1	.	TGTGCCTGGAGTGAGGGGCATGAGCAGTTCTTC	CAWSEGHEQFF
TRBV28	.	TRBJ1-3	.	TGTGCCAGCAGCCCCCCGTGGAGTTCTGGAAACACCATATATTTT	CASSPPWSSGNTIYF
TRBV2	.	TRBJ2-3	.	TGTGCCAGCATTACGGGAAGCGGCACAGATACGCAGTATTTT	CASITGSGTDTQYF
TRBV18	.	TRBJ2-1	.	TGTGCCAGCTCACCGGTGGCTAGCTATCACAATGAGCAGTTCTTC	CASSPVASYHNEQFF
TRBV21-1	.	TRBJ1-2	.	TGTGCCAGCACCCACGGGGGGAACTATGGCTACACCTTC	CASTHGGNYGYTF
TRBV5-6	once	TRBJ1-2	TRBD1	TGTGCCAGCAGCTTGAGGGGGCCCCGACCGGGAGGCTACACCTTC	CASSLRGPRPGGYTF
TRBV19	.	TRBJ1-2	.	TGTGCCAGTAGTACCAACACTAACTATGGCTACACCTTC	CASSTNTNYGYTF
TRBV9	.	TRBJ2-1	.	TGTGCCACCCCAGGGGTAGTTCGTAGGAATGAGCAGTTCTTC	CATPGVVRRNEQFF
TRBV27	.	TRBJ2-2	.	TGTGCCAGCAGGGGCTTAGGGGGTGGGAACACCGGGGAGCTGTTTTTT	CASRGLGGGNTGELFF
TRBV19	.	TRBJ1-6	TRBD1	TGTGCCAGTAGCCGGGACAGGGTCAATTCACCCCTCCACTTT	CASSRDRVNSPLHF
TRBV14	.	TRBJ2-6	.	TGTGCCAGCAGCCAAGCTCTGGGGCGCCGGCAGGGGCCTGGGGCCAACGTCCTGACTTTC	CASSQALGRRQGPGANVLTF
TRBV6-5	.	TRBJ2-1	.	TGTGCCGGGGGGTTATACAATGAGCAGTTCTTC	CAGGLYNEQFF
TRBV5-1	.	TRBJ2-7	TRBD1	TGCGCCAGCAGCACGGGACAGCCGGGGAGCTCCTACGAGCAGTACTTC	CASSTGQPGSSYEQYF
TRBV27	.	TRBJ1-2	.	TGTGCCAGCAGTTATACAGGGAAGGAGTATGGCTACACCTTC	CASSYTGKEYGYTF
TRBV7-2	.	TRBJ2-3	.	TGTGCCAGCAGCTTCGGAGCCGGAGGGGCGGGCACAGATACGCAGTATTTT	CASSFGAGGAGTDTQYF
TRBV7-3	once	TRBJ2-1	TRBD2	TGTGCCAGCAGCCGGAGCGGGAGCTCCTACAATGAGCAGTTCTTC	CASSRSGSSYNEQFF
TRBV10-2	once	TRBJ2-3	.	TGCGCCAGTAAAGGACTCAGCGATACGCAGTATTTT	CASKGLSDTQYF
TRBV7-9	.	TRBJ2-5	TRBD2	TGTGCCAGCAGCTCGACTAGCTATCAAGAGACCCAGTACTTC	CASSSTSYQETQYF
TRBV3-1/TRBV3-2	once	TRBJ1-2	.	TGTGCCAGCAGCCAAGAAGGGGGAAAGGGCTATGGCTACACCTTC	CASSQEGGKGYGYTF
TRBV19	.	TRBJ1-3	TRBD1	TGTGCCAGTAACTCAGGACAGGCCGACTCTGGAAACACCATATATTTT	CASNSGQADSGNTIYF
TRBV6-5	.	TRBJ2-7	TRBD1	TGTGCCAGCAGTTACTCCGGGACAGGCTCCTACGAGCAGTACTTC	CASSYSGTGSYEQYF
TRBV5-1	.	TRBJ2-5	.	TGCGCCAGCAGCTCCCACCAAGGGGCCAGGGAGACCCAGTACTTC	CASSSHQGARETQYF
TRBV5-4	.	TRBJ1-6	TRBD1	TGTGCCAGCAGCTCTCCGGACAGGGGTTCACCCCTCCACTTT	CASSSPDRGSPLHF
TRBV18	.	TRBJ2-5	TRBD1	TGTGCCAGCTCACCAACGGGACAGCGTGTGGAAGAGACCCAGTACTTC	CASSPTGQRVEETQYF